The entry below describes one T cell receptor beta chain. This specimen belongs to a study of blood T cell repertoires in COVID-19. The wider study: COVID-19 samples from acute and convalescent phases originated in the United States, Italy and Spain. Nucleic acid was either cDNA or gDNA, and it came from T cells, B-cell-depleted T cells, or PBMCs.

The length of the CDR3 is 14 residues. CDR1 SGHTA and CDR2 FQGNSA come from the germline V gene. The V end lost 4 bases, the J end lost 6 bases, and 15 bases lay between the germline ends. Authors' methods: Cell counts per sample came from amplifying reference gene primers. Clones were read by immunoSEQ multiplex PCR, and TCRdb kept only the in-frame ones, dropping some. The DNA gave D and trimming, while V, J and clone size come from that table. The data show under 250,000 clones, 75% to 85% seen once. The chain uses TRBV7-2 and TRBJ1-2; the D is unclear. The TCR was taken from a human donor in a cohort sampled during active COVID-19. Sequencing was carried out using peripheral blood. The CDR3 loop is CASSSPGLPNGYTF. CDR3 coding DNA: TGTGCCAGCAGCTCTCCGGGGTTGCCGAATGGCTACACCTTC.